This TCR beta chain originates from a study of blood T cell repertoires in COVID-19 (TCRdb year 2020). For context, the study as a whole: Collaborator samples came from the United States, Italy and Spain and covered acute and convalescent phases of COVID-19. The material from the prospective study consisted of cDNA or gDNA derived from T cells, B-cell-depleted T cells, or PBMCs. Samples were obtained from the ongoing ImmuneRACE study (first 160 participants) and from 1,200 or so subjects provided by 6 global collaborators. Where available, HLA class I and class II types were taken from metadata supplied by the sample provider and were not determined by assay-based typing. The repertoires were released in a freely available public database intended as a resource for research on the immune response to SARS-CoV-2. Sample metadata almost always included a de-identified subject ID, COVID-19 status, age in years and sex. The dataset comprised deeply sampled blood TCRbeta repertoires from subjects exposed to, actively infected with, or recovered from COVID-19.

Concerning this clone: The antigen it binds to is not known. Within one base of it there is no much larger clone, and no base qualities were kept.

Broader findings and caveats from the paper: The quantity of clinical and demographic metadata differed by source and by participant and was supplied without curation.

TCRbeta CDR3 regions were amplified from genomic DNA using the immunoSEQ Assay, a bias-controlled multiplex PCR. The original pipeline was this. Nucleated cell counts per sample were estimated from amplification of reference gene primers within the assay. To quantify the absolute abundance of each unique TCRbeta CDR3 rearrangement, sequence reads were collapsed and filtered. For each sample, productive Simpson clonality was calculated as the square root of Simpson's diversity index over productive rearrangements. The clones in this table, taken by TCRdb from immuneACCESS, are in-frame only. Not every clone is retained; where verified, under half of the shortfall comes from an unresolved V gene, and the cause of the rest is unknown. The V and J calls and clone size are taken from that table; D and trimming were inferred from the DNA. This sample comprises 200,000 to 250,000 clones, around 80% of them detected only once. Around 9.5% of the sample is held by the ten biggest clonotypes.

Each collaborating institution followed its own protocols to collect whole blood in K2EDTA tubes. For TCRbeta analysis, collaborators shipped samples as frozen whole blood, isolated PBMCs, or DNA extracted from either of those sample types. The trim is 0 bases for V and 8 bases for J, with a gap of 13 bases between the germline ends. The CDR3 numbers 14 residues from cysteine through phenylalanine. Only the CDR3 part of the read is kept: 42 bases, read in frame from the first base. From the germline V gene, CDR1 is LGHNA and CDR2 is YNFKEQ. The V and J segments used are TRBV4-2 and TRBJ1-2; a tentative D call is TRBD1 (5 bases match). The source material was peripheral blood. The source is a man between 50 and 59 years old with active or convalescent COVID-19. CDR3 loop: CASSQEVGVGGYTF. The DNA sequence reads TGTGCCAGCAGCCAAGAAGTAGGGGTGGGAGGCTACACCTTC.